The 25 T cell receptor beta chains reported below all come from one sample, sequenced in a study of T cell responses to AZD1222 COVID-19 vaccine. Assay used: immunoSEQ multiplex PCR; TCRdb lists only in-frame clones, some missing. This table has more than 95,000 clones, around 89% appearing once. The sequencing used peripheral blood, collected on day 0 of MenACWY control vaccination. The origin of the receptors is an adult in good health.

This clone showed up just a few times. V is TRBV7-2 and J is TRBJ2-1; D is possibly TRBD2 (6 bases). The ends were cut back, 2 bases at V and 9 bases at J, with 17 bases in the middle. This CDR3 contains 15 residues. Germline V gene lookup returns CDR1 SGHTA and CDR2 FQGNSA. The CDR3 spells CASSLRGFIGGEQFF. CDR3 nucleotides: TGTGCCAGCAGCTTAAGGGGATTCATCGGGGGTGAGCAGTTCTTC.

The V call is TRBV5-6, the J call TRBJ1-4; 8 bases match TRBD1. Germline lookup yields CDR1 SGHDT and CDR2 YYEEEE. With 4 bases clipped from V and 3 bases from J, the junction kept 8 bases outside the gene matches. This CDR3 spans 16 amino acids. CDR3 DNA sequence: TGTGCCAGCAGCCTGCAGGGGGCCGGGGCTAATGAAAAACTGTTTTTT. This gives the protein CASSLQGAGANEKLFF.

The chain combines TRBV6-6 with TRBJ1-5; 7 bases fit TRBD1. V shed 4 bases and J 7 bases; nucleotides not matched to a gene: 7. Germline CDR1 MNHNY, CDR2 SVGAGI (reference sequence). The CDR3 extends over 14 amino acids. The CDR3 is CASSLGGLGQPQHF. In DNA, the CDR3 is TGTGCCAGCAGTTTAGGGGGCCTGGGACAGCCCCAGCATTTT.

V is TRBV11-3 and J is TRBJ2-1, with TRBD2 matching 7 bases. The germline CDR1 and CDR2 sequences are SGHNT and YENEEA. The V segment lost 5 bases and the J segment 2 bases; nucleotides outside the gene matches: 18. This CDR3 is 19 amino acids long. The CDR3 DNA reads as TGTGCCAGCAGCCTAGGAGGGTTGGTGGCTAGCGGTACCTACAATGAGCAGTTCTTC. It codes for CASSLGGLVASGTYNEQFF.

V and J are TRBV7-8 and TRBJ2-7; D is uncertain. Trimming removed 2 bases from V and 0 bases from J, with 5 bases in between. In germline, CDR1 is SGHVS, CDR2 FQNEAQ. This CDR3 comprises 13 residues. CDR3 DNA sequence: TGTGCCAGCAGCTTAAGTGTCTCCTACGAGCAGTACTTC. Translation: CASSLSVSYEQYF.

The gene calls are TRBV27 and TRBJ1-2; tentative D call: TRBD1 (6 bases). The germline V gene has CDR1 MNHEY and CDR2 SMNVEV (reference sequence). V was cut by 1 base and J by 4 bases, with 19 bases left in between. This CDR3 has 17 residues. In DNA, the CDR3 is TGTGCCAGCAGTTTATATGCAGGGGAGGATAAGGTCTATGGCTACACCTTC. Protein product: CASSLYAGEDKVYGYTF.

The J gene is TRBJ1-2, the V gene TRBV24-1, with 8 bases matching TRBD1. This CDR3 comprises 19 residues. The V and J ends lost 0 bases and 4 bases, in that order; junction bases with no gene match: 15. Per the germline V gene, CDR1 is KGHDR and CDR2 is SFDVKD. The CDR3 bases are TGTGCCACCAGTGATTTGCTCGGCTGGACAGGGTCGAGGTGCTATGGCTACACCTTC. Protein product: CATSDLLGWTGSRCYGYTF.

V is TRBV19 and J is TRBJ2-3; 8 nucleotides match TRBD1. CDR1 and CDR2 from the germline V gene are LNHDA and SQIVND (reference sequence). The CDR3 runs 16 residues. Trimming removed 10 bases from V and 3 bases from J; junction bases left unmatched: 15. CDR3 residues: CATGGRSTGGTDTQYF. In DNA form, the CDR3 reads TGTGCCACTGGGGGTCGTTCAACAGGGGGGACAGATACGCAGTATTTT.

The chain links TRBV18 to TRBJ2-3; D is unclear. Germline CDR1 KGHSH, CDR2 LQKENI. CDR3 length equals 15 residues. The V and J ends lost 3 bases and 1 base respectively, with 11 bases between them. CDR3 sequence reads: CASSPRTGGTDTQYF. DNA of the CDR3: TGTGCCAGCTCACCGCGCACGGGCGGCACAGATACGCAGTATTTT.

The rearrangement links TRBV6-5 to TRBJ2-5; 10 nucleotides line up with TRBD1. With 4 bases clipped from V and 5 bases from J, the junction kept 4 bases outside the gene matches. Germline-derived CDR1 and CDR2 are MNHEY and SVGAGI. CDR3 length equals 14 residues. The CDR3 region is CASSSDRGRETQYF. The DNA for the CDR3 is TGTGCCAGCAGTTCAGACAGGGGGCGGGAGACCCAGTACTTC.

The chain has TRBV10-3 and TRBJ2-7, with 11 bases aligning to TRBD2. Germline V gene lookup returns CDR1 ENHRY and CDR2 SYGVKD. The CDR3 contains 16 residues. Trimming took 6 bases from V and 1 from J; bases not matched to a gene: 8. As DNA, the CDR3 is TGTGCCATCAGCAAATCCGGGACTAGCGGTTCCTACGAGCAGTACTTC. Amino acid sequence: CAISKSGTSGSYEQYF.

This sequence joins TRBV30 and TRBJ2-2; D may be TRBD2 (6 bases). Germline CDR1 GTSNPN, CDR2 SVGIG (reference sequence). Trimming removed 3 bases at V and 3 bases at J, with 11 bases between. CDR3 length: 14 amino acids. CDR3 region: CAWRTGGYTGELFF. The CDR3 DNA is TGTGCCTGGAGAACAGGAGGGTACACCGGGGAGCTGTTTTTT.

The chain uses TRBV24-1 and TRBJ2-3; D gene ambiguous. Germline V CDR1 and CDR2: KGHDR, SFDVKD. This CDR3 has 11 amino acids. The V end lost 9 bases, the J end lost 2 bases, and 5 bases lay between the germline ends. The CDR3 loop reads CATSLTDTQYF. For the CDR3, the DNA is TGTGCCACCTCCCTCACAGATACGCAGTATTTT.

The gene calls are TRBV11-2 and TRBJ1-6; D is ambiguous. The CDR3 spans 15 residues. V was pared by 5 bases and J by 6 bases, with 14 bases between. Germline V gene sequence: CDR1 SGHAT, CDR2 FQNNGV. The CDR3, as DNA: TGTGCCAGCAGCCCCCCATCCGACGGTAATTCACCCCTCCACTTT. Protein sequence: CASSPPSDGNSPLHF.

CDR3 protein: CASSLGRRRFTDTQYF. The CDR3 nucleotides read TGTGCCAGCAGCTTAGGACGCCGGAGGTTCACAGATACGCAGTATTTT. This chain uses TRBV7-8 with TRBJ2-3, with D possibly matching TRBD2 (5 bases). The CDR3 extends over 16 amino acids. CDR1 is SGHVS and CDR2 is FQNEAQ in the germline V gene. Trimming cost V 1 base and J 2 bases, with 13 bases left between them.

V is TRBV12-5 and J is TRBJ1-1, with 8 bases identical to TRBD1. The V segment lost 6 bases and the J segment 5 bases; nucleotides outside the gene matches: 5. Germline V gives CDR1 LGHNT, CDR2 FRNRAP. CDR3 size: 13 residues. The CDR3 DNA sequence: TGTGCTAGTGGAAATACAGGGGGGACTGAAGCTTTCTTT. Its translation is CASGNTGGTEAFF.

The genes are TRBV9 and TRBJ1-1; D possibly corresponds to TRBD1 (6 bases). The CDR3 consists of 14 residues. Germline-derived CDR1 and CDR2 are SGDLS and YYNGEE. Between the trimmed V and J ends, which lost 3 bases and 0 bases, there was a span of 9 bases. CDR3 residues: CASSEGQLNTEAFF. As DNA, the CDR3 is TGTGCCAGCAGCGAAGGACAGCTGAACACTGAAGCTTTCTTT.

The V call is TRBV19, the J call TRBJ2-2, with unresolved D. V lost 6 bases and J 4 bases, leaving 9 bases between the germline ends. This CDR3 has 13 residues. The V gene's germline CDR1 is LNHDA and CDR2 SQIVND (reference sequence). CDR3 in DNA: TGTGCCAGTAGCCCCTCGGGCACCGGGGAGCTGTTTTTT. Its translation is CASSPSGTGELFF. Using reference TRBV19 and TRBJ2-2 for the parts outside the CDR3, the full variable domain is DGGITQSPKYLFRKEGQNVTLSCEQNLNHDAMYWYRQDPGQGLRLIYYSQIVNDFQKGDIAEGYSVSREKKESFPLTVTSAQKNPTAFYLCASSPSGTGELFFGEGSRLTVL.

This chain joins TRBV28 and TRBJ1-5; 9 bases are shared with TRBD1. This CDR3 is 15 amino acids long. From germline, CDR1 is MDHEN and CDR2 SYDVKM. Trimming took 6 bases from V and 6 from J; bases not matched to a gene: 9. The CDR3 coding sequence is TGTGCCAGCAGCGTGGGACAGGGTGTTGGTCAGCCCCAGCATTTT. Translation: CASSVGQGVGQPQHF. Looking up the rest from reference TRBV28 and TRBJ1-5 gives the full variable domain: DVKVTQSSRYLVKRTGEKVFLECVQDMDHENMFWYRQDPGLGLRLIYFSYDVKMKEKGDIPEGYSVSREKKERFSLILESASTNQTSMYLCASSVGQGVGQPQHFGDGTRLSIL.

The chain employs TRBV2 and TRBJ1-2, with 9 bases that match TRBD1. The CDR3 length is 12 residues. V shed 4 bases, J shed 7 bases, and the junction held 1 base outside the gene matches. The V gene's germline CDR1 is SNHLY and CDR2 FYNNEI. The CDR3 bases are TGTGCCAGCAGTGCGGACAGGGGTGGCTACACCTTC. It yields the protein CASSADRGGYTF.

The chain employs TRBV18 and TRBJ1-1, with D possibly being TRBD1 (5 bases). The CDR3 contains 16 residues. Trimming removed 3 bases at V and 3 bases at J, with 17 bases between. Germline loops: CDR1 KGHSH, CDR2 LQKENI. The CDR3 loop reads CASSPSPHRSDTEAFF. CDR3 in DNA: TGTGCCAGCTCACCCTCCCCTCACAGGTCTGACACTGAAGCTTTCTTT.

This rearrangement joins TRBV7-9 to TRBJ1-2, with TRBD1 matching 7 bases. This CDR3 is 13 amino acids long. After removal of 5 bases from V and 6 bases from J, the junction contained 6 bases not matched to a gene. CDR1 and CDR2 (germline): SEHNR, FQNEAQ (reference sequence). The CDR3 is CASSRRGGDGYTF. The CDR3, as DNA: TGTGCCAGCAGCCGCAGGGGGGGTGATGGCTACACCTTC.

The chain has TRBV7-3 and TRBJ2-1; D call uncertain. V was trimmed by 5 bases and J by 7 bases, leaving 12 bases between them. The CDR3 length is 13 residues. Germline V gene sequence: CDR1 SGHTA, CDR2 FQGTGA. The chain's CDR3 is CASSPPGRNEQFF. The DNA of the CDR3 is TGTGCCAGCAGCCCCCCTGGGCGGAATGAGCAGTTCTTC.

This clone was recorded only once. The chain uses TRBV5-1 and TRBJ2-3; 8 bases map to TRBD1. The V and J ends lost 4 bases and 3 bases, in that order; junction bases with no gene match: 13. There are 17 residues in the CDR3. Germline CDR1 and CDR2: SGHRS and YFSETQ. CDR3 protein: CASSQGAASEITDTQYF. The DNA for the CDR3 is TGCGCCAGCAGCCAGGGGGCGGCTAGCGAGATAACAGATACGCAGTATTTT.

The rearrangement links TRBV28 to TRBJ1-5, with a weak D call TRBD1 (6 bases). This CDR3 has 15 residues. Germline V lookup: CDR1 MDHEN, CDR2 SYDVKM. Trimming removed 6 bases from V and 5 bases from J, with 17 bases in between. CDR3 region: CASRGGAIGHQPQHF. In DNA form, the CDR3 reads TGTGCCAGCAGAGGGGGGGCCATCGGCCATCAGCCCCAGCATTTT.